This TCR beta chain was sequenced in a study of graft-versus-host responses after intestinal transplantation. About the research overall: Recipients underwent multivisceral, liver-intestinal, or isolated intestinal transplants. The study gave all recipients anti-thymocyte globulin induction, then tacrolimus and steroids for about 3 years. Overall study results and limits: Patients with graft-donor T cell macrochimerism had high graft-versus-host to host-versus-graft clonal ratios in allografts.

Data came from immunoSEQ multiplex PCR; TCRdb stores just in-frame clones and leaves some out. The sample consists of some 92,000 clones, about nine tenths of them appearing once. A remark on this clone: The antigen remains undetermined.

Germline values: CDR1 MNHNS, CDR2 SASEGT. The CDR3 covers 13 residues. Trimming removed 6 bases from V and 9 bases from J, with 15 bases in between. The chain recombines TRBV6-1 with TRBJ1-5; TRBD1 might be the D (5 bases). Sequencing used unstimulated CD4+ T cells sorted from spleen or lymph node cells, obtained before intestinal transplant. The receptor was isolated from a human donor who received an intestinal transplant. The CDR3 nucleotides read TGTGCCAGCAGGAGACAGTCCGGGCGGCCCCAGCATTTT. It specifies CASRRQSGRPQHF.